The sample holds many counts of the clone carrying this T cell receptor beta chain. Its target is unknown. 5'RACE primed from the constant segment yielded TCR alpha and TCR beta cDNA libraries bearing sample barcodes and UMIs. TCRdb recomputed calls from the 5' RACE reads with MiXCR, one row per CDR3 protein. This sample has roughly 35,000 distinct CDR3 sequences, with more than 20% found just once. The data belong to a study of T-cell memory formation after mild COVID-19. Study-level background: Among the donors, TCR clusters were largely specific to each donor.

General study points: Whether day 37 second-wave clones are SARS-CoV-2-specific was not confirmed. Later expanders leaned CD4+, whereas clones that contracted between day 15 and 85 were balanced CD4/CD8.

The clonotype originates from an adult who had mild COVID-19 (a few samples of this study predate the infection). Cell type and time point are not known. Source material: PBMCs or a T cell subset sorted from them (not recorded which).

DNA for the CDR3: TGCGCCAGCAGCTTGGGTGGGACAGGCTCCTACAATGAGCAGTTCTTC. It codes for CASSLGGTGSYNEQFF. This chain uses TRBV5-1 with TRBJ2-1; the match to TRBD1 covers 8 bases. The CDR3 length is 16 residues. Germline assignment: CDR1 SGHRS and CDR2 YFSETQ. V was pared by 0 bases and J by 0 bases, with 2 bases of the junction left unmatched. Together with reference TRBV5-1 and TRBJ2-1, the CDR3 gives the full variable domain: KAGVTQTPRYLIKTRGQQVTLSCSPISGHRSVSWYQQTPGQGLQFLFEYFSETQRNKGNFPGRFSGRQFSNSRSEMNVSTLELGDSALYLCASSLGGTGSYNEQFFGPGTRLTVL.